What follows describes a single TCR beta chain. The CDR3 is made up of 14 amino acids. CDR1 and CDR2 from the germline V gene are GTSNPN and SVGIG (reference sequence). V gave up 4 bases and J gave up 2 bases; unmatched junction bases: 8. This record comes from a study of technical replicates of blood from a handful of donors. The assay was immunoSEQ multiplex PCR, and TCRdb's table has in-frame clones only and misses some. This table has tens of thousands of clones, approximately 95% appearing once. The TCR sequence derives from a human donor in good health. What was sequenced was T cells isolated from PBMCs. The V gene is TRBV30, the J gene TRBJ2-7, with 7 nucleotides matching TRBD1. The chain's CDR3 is CAWTPWTGTYEQYF. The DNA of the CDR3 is TGTGCCTGGACCCCATGGACAGGTACCTACGAGCAGTACTTC.